This T cell receptor (beta chain) is drawn from a study of CD8+ T cells in alopecia areata listed by TCRdb under 2018. At the level of the whole study: Skin from C3H/HeJ donors with spontaneous alopecia (roughly 6-13 months old) was grafted onto female C3H/HeJ recipients aged roughly 6-11 weeks. To study T cell clonal expansion in alopecia areata, the researchers applied high-throughput TCRbeta sequencing to both the C3H/HeJ mouse model and human patients. On the human side, TCRbeta sequencing was run on scalp tissue and on sorted CD4+ and CD8+ peripheral blood T cells from healthy controls and from alopecia areata patients with either patchy or totalis/universalis disease. immunoSEQ multiplex PCR using 35 Vbeta forward primers and 13 Jbeta reverse primers was used to amplify TCRbeta CDR3 regions. The RNA source kit depended on sample type: the PAXgene miRNA kit for fixed scalp, the miRNeasy kit for PBMCs, and the RNeasy kit for mouse skin. Scalp clonality was compared across normal scalp (n=4), patchy alopecia areata scalp (n=8), and alopecia totalis/universalis scalp (n=8). Results and caveats for the whole study, not just this receptor: Scalp TCR repertoire analysis is complicated because resident alphabeta T cells in normal human skin are also sequenced, whereas mouse skin is dominated by gammadelta T cells. Shared TCR sequences between patients were less evident than in mice, which may be partly attributable to HLA diversity in the patient population. Lesional scalp, especially in alopecia totalis/universalis, showed higher clonality and more expanded CD8+ clones than normal scalp, suggesting antigenic drive.

A word on this clone: Its antigen specificity is not known. At residue 12, TCRdb's protein disagrees with the DNA translation; the protein shown here derives from the DNA. Because the receptor is murine, the gene names and germline sequences shown are mouse ones. The read terminates 3 residues ahead of where the CDR3 ends, so the germline J gene completes it.

The method behind the library was the immunoSEQ multiplex PCR assay. RNA was extracted from all samples and reverse transcribed into cDNA, which served as template for TCR sequencing. SuperScript III was used to make first-strand cDNA, primed with a 2:1 mix of oligo-dT and random hexamers. A synthetic immune receptor repertoire was used to assess amplification bias, and residual bias was removed computationally. Sequencing of the libraries was done on Illumina HiSeq using 60 bp reads that spanned the CDR3 and were read from J toward V. From the authors' description of their analysis: Raw reads were preprocessed to remove errors, and CDR3 was defined by IMGT conventions from the conserved cysteine to phenylalanine. Clonality was computed by normalizing Shannon entropy by log2 of the number of productive unique TCRs and subtracting the result from 1. Whether scalp clones were CD4 or CD8 was inferred by matching scalp TCRbeta sequences against CD4 and CD8 repertoires sorted from blood. The immuneACCESS repertoire file appears here via TCRdb, limited to in-frame rearrangements. These files lack a portion of the clones; in checked studies, under half of the deficit traces to unresolved V genes, and the cause of the others is not known. D and trimming come from the DNA, and the V and J calls and clone size come from that table. This sample contains some 120,000 clones, none of which is a singleton. Roughly a fifth of the sample goes to the ten largest clones.

The V end gives up 2 bases and the J end 4 bases, leaving 3 bases in the junction not matched to a gene. Per the germline V gene (reference sequence), NNHNN is the CDR1 and SYGAGS is the CDR2. From its cysteine to its phenylalanine, the CDR3 spans 15 amino acids. The DNA has 36 bases, all within the CDR3, and is read from base 1. The clonotype comes from a C3H/HeJ mouse with alopecia areata. This strain is of MHC haplotype H2-k. This receptor chain uses TRBV13-2 and TRBJ1-3, with 10 bases in between that match TRBD1. Sequencing was performed on lesional skin. The DNA read from the CDR3 is TGTGCCAGCGGTGAAAGGACAGGGGGGGGAAATACG. Its amino acids are CASGERTGGGNT. The whole CDR3 protein is CASGERTGGGNTLYF.